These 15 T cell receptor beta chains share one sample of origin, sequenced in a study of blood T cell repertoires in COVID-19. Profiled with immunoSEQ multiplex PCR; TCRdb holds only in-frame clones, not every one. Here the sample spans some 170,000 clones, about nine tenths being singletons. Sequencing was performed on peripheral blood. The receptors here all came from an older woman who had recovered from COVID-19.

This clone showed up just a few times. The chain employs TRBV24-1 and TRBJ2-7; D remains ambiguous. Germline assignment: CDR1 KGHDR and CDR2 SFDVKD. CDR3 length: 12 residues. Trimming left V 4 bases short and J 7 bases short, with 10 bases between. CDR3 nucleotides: TGTGCCACCAGTGACTACAGCCATGAGCAGTACTTC. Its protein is CATSDYSHEQYF.

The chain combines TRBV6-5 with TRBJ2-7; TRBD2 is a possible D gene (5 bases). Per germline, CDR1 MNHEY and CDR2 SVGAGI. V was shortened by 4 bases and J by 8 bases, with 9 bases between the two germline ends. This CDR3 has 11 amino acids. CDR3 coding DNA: TGTGCCAGCAGTTCTCGGGGAAAGCAGTACTTC. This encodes CASSSRGKQYF.

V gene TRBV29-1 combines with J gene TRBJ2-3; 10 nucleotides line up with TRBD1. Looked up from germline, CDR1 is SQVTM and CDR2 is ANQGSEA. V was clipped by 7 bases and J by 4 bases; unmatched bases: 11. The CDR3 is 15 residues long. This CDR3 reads CSGGTGAVFADTQYF. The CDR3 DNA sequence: TGCAGCGGGGGGACAGGGGCAGTTTTTGCAGATACGCAGTATTTT.

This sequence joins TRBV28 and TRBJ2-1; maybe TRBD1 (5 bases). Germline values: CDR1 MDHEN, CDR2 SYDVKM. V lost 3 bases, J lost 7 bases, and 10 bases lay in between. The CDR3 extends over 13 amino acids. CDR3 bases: TGTGCCAGCAGTTTGAGCAGGGTTAATGAGCAGTTCTTC. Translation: CASSLSRVNEQFF.

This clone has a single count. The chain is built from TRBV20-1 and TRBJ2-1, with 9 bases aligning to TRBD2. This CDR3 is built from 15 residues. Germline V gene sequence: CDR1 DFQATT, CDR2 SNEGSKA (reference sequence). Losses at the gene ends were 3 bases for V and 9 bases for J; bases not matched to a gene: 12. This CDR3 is CSASVLAGLMVEQFF. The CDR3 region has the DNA TGCAGTGCTAGTGTCCTAGCGGGACTCATGGTTGAGCAGTTCTTC.

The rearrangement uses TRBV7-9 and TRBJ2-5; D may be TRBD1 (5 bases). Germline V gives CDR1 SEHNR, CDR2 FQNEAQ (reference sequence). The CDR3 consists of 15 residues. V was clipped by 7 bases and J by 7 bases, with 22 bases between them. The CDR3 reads CASTAAPTGLGTQYF. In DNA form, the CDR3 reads TGTGCCAGCACCGCGGCCCCAACAGGTCTTGGGACCCAGTACTTC.

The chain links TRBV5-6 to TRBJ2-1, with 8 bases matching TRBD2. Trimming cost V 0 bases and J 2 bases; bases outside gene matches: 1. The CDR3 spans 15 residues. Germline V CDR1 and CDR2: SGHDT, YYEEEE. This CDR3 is CASSLAGGTYNEQFF. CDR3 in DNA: TGTGCCAGCAGCTTGGCGGGGGGGACCTACAATGAGCAGTTCTTC.

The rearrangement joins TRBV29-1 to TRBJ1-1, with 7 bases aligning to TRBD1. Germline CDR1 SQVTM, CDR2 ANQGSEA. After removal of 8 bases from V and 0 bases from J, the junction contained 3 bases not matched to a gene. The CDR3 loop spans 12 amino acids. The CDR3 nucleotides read TGCAGCACAGGGGAGGTGAACACTGAAGCTTTCTTT. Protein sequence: CSTGEVNTEAFF.

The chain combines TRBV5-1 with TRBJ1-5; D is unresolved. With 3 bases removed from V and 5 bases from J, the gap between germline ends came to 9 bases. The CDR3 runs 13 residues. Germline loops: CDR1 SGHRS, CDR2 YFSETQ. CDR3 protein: CASSSFPDQPQHF. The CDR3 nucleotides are TGCGCCAGCAGCTCCTTTCCGGATCAGCCCCAGCATTTT.

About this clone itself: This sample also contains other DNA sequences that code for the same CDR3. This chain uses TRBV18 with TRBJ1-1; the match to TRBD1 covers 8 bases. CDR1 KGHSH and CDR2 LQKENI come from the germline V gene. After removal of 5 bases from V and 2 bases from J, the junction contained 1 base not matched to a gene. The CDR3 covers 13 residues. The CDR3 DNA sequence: TGTGCCAGCTCAGGACAGGGCAACACTGAAGCTTTCTTT. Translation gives CASSGQGNTEAFF.

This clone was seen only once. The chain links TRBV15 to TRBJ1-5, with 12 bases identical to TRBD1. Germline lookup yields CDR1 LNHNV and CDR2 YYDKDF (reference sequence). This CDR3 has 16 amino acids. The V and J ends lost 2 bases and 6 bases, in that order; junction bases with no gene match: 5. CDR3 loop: CATSRKGQGAGQPQHF. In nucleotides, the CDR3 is TGTGCCACCAGCAGAAAGGGACAGGGGGCTGGTCAGCCCCAGCATTTT.

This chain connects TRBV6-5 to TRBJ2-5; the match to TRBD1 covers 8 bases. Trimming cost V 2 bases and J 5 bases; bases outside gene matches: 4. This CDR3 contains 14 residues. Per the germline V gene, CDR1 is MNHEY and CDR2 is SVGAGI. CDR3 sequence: CASSYLRGPETQYF. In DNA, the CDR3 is TGTGCCAGCAGTTACCTCAGGGGGCCGGAGACCCAGTACTTC.

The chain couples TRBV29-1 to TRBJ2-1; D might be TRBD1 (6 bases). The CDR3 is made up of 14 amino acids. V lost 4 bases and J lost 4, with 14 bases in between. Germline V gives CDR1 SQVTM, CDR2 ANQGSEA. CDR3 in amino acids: CSVVRGTLYNEQFF. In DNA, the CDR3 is TGCAGCGTTGTAAGGGGGACACTATACAATGAGCAGTTCTTC.

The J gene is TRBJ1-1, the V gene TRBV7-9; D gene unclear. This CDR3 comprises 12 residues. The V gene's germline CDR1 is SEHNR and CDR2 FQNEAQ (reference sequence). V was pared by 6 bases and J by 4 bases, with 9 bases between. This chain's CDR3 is CASSPAGTEAFF. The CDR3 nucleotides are TGTGCCAGCAGTCCGGCGGGCACTGAAGCTTTCTTT.

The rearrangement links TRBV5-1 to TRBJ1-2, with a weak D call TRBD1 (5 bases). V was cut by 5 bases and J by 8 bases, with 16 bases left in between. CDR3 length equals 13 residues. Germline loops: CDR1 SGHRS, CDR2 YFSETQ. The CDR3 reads CASSPNTGGGYTF. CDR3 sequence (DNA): TGCGCCAGCAGTCCGAACACCGGGGGAGGCTACACCTTC.